The 8 T cell receptor beta chains reported below all come from one sample, sequenced in a study of control samples from healthy donors and cancer patients. Measured with immunoSEQ multiplex PCR; TCRdb has only the in-frame clones, and not every one. The sample carries 70,000 to 80,000 clones, about nine tenths recorded once. Material for sequencing was PBMCs. All receptors come from a woman aged 45 to 65 with colorectal cancer.

The chain couples TRBV2 to TRBJ1-3; unclear D gene. CDR3 length equals 12 residues. Between the trimmed V and J ends, which lost 5 bases and 0 bases, there was a span of 2 bases. Germline CDR1 is SNHLY and CDR2 is FYNNEI. CDR3 bases: TGTGCCAGCAGTAACTCTGGAAACACCATATATTTT. This translates into CASSNSGNTIYF.

This clone was counted once. This sample also contains other DNA sequences that code for the same CDR3. The chain couples TRBV28 to TRBJ2-5, with TRBD1 identical over 11 bases. The CDR3 sequence is 15 residues long. V trimming: 4 bases; J trimming: 5 bases; junction bases outside the gene matches: 6. Germline-derived CDR1 and CDR2 are MDHEN and SYDVKM. Here the CDR3 reads CASSSPGQGVETQYF. As DNA, the CDR3 is TGTGCCAGCAGTTCTCCGGGACAGGGGGTTGAGACCCAGTACTTC.

The rearrangement joins TRBV10-3 to TRBJ1-5; no reliable D call. V was shortened by 6 bases and J by 1 base, with 7 bases between the two germline ends. The CDR3 covers 13 residues. CDR1 and CDR2 (germline): ENHRY, SYGVKD. Written as DNA, the CDR3 is TGTGCCATCAGCCGAGAAAGCAATCAGCCCCAGCATTTT. Translating it yields CAISRESNQPQHF.

The V call is TRBV7-6, the J call TRBJ1-1; no definite D call. CDR3 length equals 13 residues. CDR1 SGHVS and CDR2 FNYEAQ come from the germline V gene. V was pared by 1 base and J by 1 base, with 4 bases between. CDR3 nucleotide sequence: TGTGCCAGCAGCTTAGAGGAGAACACTGAAGCTTTCTTT. It yields the protein CASSLEENTEAFF.

The CDR3 coding sequence is TGTGCCACCAGCAGAGTAGGGAGGGATTCACCCCTCCACTTT. Translation: CATSRVGRDSPLHF. The rearrangement uses TRBV15 and TRBJ1-6; D unresolved. CDR1 is LNHNV, CDR2 YYDKDF, per germline (reference sequence). The germline V and J ends were trimmed by 1 base and 8 bases, with 9 bases remaining between them. The CDR3 extends over 14 amino acids.

This clone was recorded a few times. V is TRBV3-1 (or the pseudogene TRBV3-2) and J is TRBJ1-6; D possibly corresponds to TRBD1 (6 bases). The CDR3 contains 14 residues. Trimming removed 1 base from V and 10 bases from J, with 11 bases in between. Germline assignment: CDR1 LGHDT and CDR2 YNNKEL (reference sequence). The CDR3, as DNA: TGTGCCAGCAGCCAAGCCAAGGGGGGCTCACCCCTCCACTTT. The encoded protein is CASSQAKGGSPLHF.

The chain combines TRBV20-1 with TRBJ2-2; D may be TRBD2 (5 bases). V lost 3 bases and J 4 bases, leaving 12 bases between the germline ends. The CDR3 loop spans 14 amino acids. Germline CDR1 is DFQATT and CDR2 is SNEGSKA (reference sequence). CDR3 in amino acids: CSASRERTTGELFF. The CDR3 nucleotides are TGCAGTGCTAGTCGGGAAAGAACCACCGGGGAGCTGTTTTTT.

The chain combines TRBV6-1 with TRBJ1-1, with D maybe TRBD1 (5 bases). V dropped 1 base and J dropped 12 bases, with 15 bases sitting between them. Germline CDR1 and CDR2: MNHNS and SASEGT. This CDR3 is built from 13 residues. CDR3 nucleotides: TGTGCCAGCAGTGAAGGTAGGCAGGGATCAACTTTCTTT. Protein sequence: CASSEGRQGSTFF.